Reported below is one T cell receptor (beta chain). The sample originates from a study of blood T cell repertoires in COVID-19. Across the whole study: Material from acute and convalescent COVID-19 was sourced from the United States, Italy and Spain.

Per the authors' pipeline: By means of reference gene primer amplification, nucleated cell counts were estimated. TCRdb keeps only in-frame clones here, not all; method: immunoSEQ multiplex PCR. V, J and clone size are taken as reported in that table, and D and trimming were inferred from the DNA itself. Of 300,000 to 400,000 clones listed, about 90% are singletons. CDR3 length equals 16 residues. J gave up 7 bases and V 1 base, and 5 bases lay outside the gene matches. The germline V gene encodes CDR1 SGHNT and CDR2 YENEEA. Sequenced input: peripheral blood. The chain links TRBV11-3 to TRBJ2-1; 12 bases match TRBD2. The receptor was derived from a woman under 30 who had recovered from COVID-19. The CDR3 nucleotides are TGTGCCAGCAGCTTAGTGCTAGCGGGAGGGAAGAATGAGCAGTTCTTC. Its protein is CASSLVLAGGKNEQFF.